This record looks at one T cell receptor (beta chain) sequence and its context. The data were taken from a study of blood T cell repertoires in COVID-19. Study-level information: Both acute and convalescent COVID-19 samples were obtained from the United States, Italy and Spain. T cells, B-cell-depleted T cells, or PBMCs provided the cDNA or gDNA that served as material.

How the authors handled the data: Nucleated cell counts were estimated from reference gene primer amplification. Some clones are missing from TCRdb's copy, which holds only in-frame ones; the method was immunoSEQ multiplex PCR. V and J calls and clone size are copied from that table; D and trimming were computed from the DNA. The sample has 20,000 to 25,000 clones, 75% to 95% seen once. Trimming at V came to 9 bases and at J to 14 bases, leaving 15 bases not matched to a gene. CDR1 is SGHDN and CDR2 is FVKESK in the germline V gene. CDR3 length: 14 residues. Sequencing used peripheral blood. The receptor was derived from a human donor in a cohort sampled during active COVID-19. This chain joins TRBV14 and TRBJ2-3; 12 bases fit TRBD2. CDR3 sequence reads: CASSLAGGVSVAYF. DNA of the CDR3: TGTGCCAGTTCACTAGCGGGAGGTGTTTCCGTTGCGTATTTT. The full variable domain, in which reference TRBV14 and TRBJ2-3 provide the parts outside the CDR3, is EAGVTQFPSHSVIEKGQTVTLRCDPISGHDNLYWYRRVMGKEIKFLLHFVKESKQDESGMPNNRFLAERTGGTYSTLKVQPAELEDSGVYFCASSLAGGVSVAYFGPGTRLTVL.